Presented here are 28 T cell receptor beta chains from one specimen sequenced in a study of cytomegalovirus exposure and HLA in healthy donors. The PCR made use of 60 Vbeta and 13 Jbeta primers. Clones were read by immunoSEQ multiplex PCR, and TCRdb kept only the in-frame ones, dropping some. This table holds over 60,000 clones, 65% to 80% found once. The sample taken for sequencing was PBMCs. Receptor source: a man in his 70s in good health and CMV-seronegative.

This clone was counted only a few times. The V and J genes are TRBV7-8 and TRBJ2-3, with no clear D. The V end was cut by 0 bases, the J end by 8 bases, with 12 bases between. This CDR3 is built from 14 residues. Per the germline V gene, CDR1 is SGHVS and CDR2 is FQNEAQ. CDR3 in DNA: TGTGCCAGCAGCTTAGCTGGTCGGAGCAGTACGCAGTATTTT. This codes for CASSLAGRSSTQYF. Drawing the rest from reference TRBV7-8 and TRBJ2-3, the complete variable domain is GAGVSQSPRYKVAKRGQDVALRCDPISGHVSLFWYQQALGQGPEFLTYFQNEAQLDKSGLPSDRFFAERPEGSVSTLKIQRTQQEDSAVYLCASSLAGRSSTQYFGPGTRLTVL.

This chain joins TRBV7-2 and TRBJ1-5; perhaps TRBD1 as D (6 bases). The germline V and J ends were trimmed by 6 bases and 0 bases, with 15 bases remaining between them. Germline V gives CDR1 SGHTA, CDR2 FQGNSA. The CDR3 is 16 amino acids. The CDR3 coding sequence is TGTGCCAGCAGTTTTGGGGGCCGCAATAGCAATCAGCCCCAGCATTTT. Its translation is CASSFGGRNSNQPQHF.

A few counts support this clone. V usage is TRBV7-2 and J usage is TRBJ2-7; a possible D gene is TRBD1 (6 bases). V was cut by 2 bases and J by 2 bases, with 13 bases left in between. This CDR3 is 15 amino acids long. Germline-derived CDR1 and CDR2 are SGHTA and FQGNSA. CDR3 nucleotides: TGTGCCAGCAGCTTACAGGCAGGGGAGACCTACGAGCAGTACTTC. It specifies CASSLQAGETYEQYF.

The gene calls are TRBV25-1 and TRBJ1-2; a possible D gene is TRBD1 (5 bases). The CDR3 is 11 residues long. Germline loops: CDR1 MGHDK, CDR2 SYGVNS. V was pared by 10 bases and J by 4 bases, with 10 bases between. CDR3 nucleotides: TGTGCCACCGGAGGGGTCTATGGCTACACCTTC. Protein sequence: CATGGVYGYTF.

The V gene is TRBV30, the J gene TRBJ1-1, with no clear D. V lost 5 bases to trimming and J lost 3 bases, with 13 bases between them. The CDR3 consists of 13 residues. Germline values: CDR1 GTSNPN, CDR2 SVGIG (reference sequence). For the CDR3, the DNA is TGTGCCTGGGGTACACCCCCCGACACTGAAGCTTTCTTT. Translation: CAWGTPPDTEAFF.

J is TRBJ1-2 and V is TRBV6-5; D remains ambiguous. Per the germline V gene, CDR1 is MNHEY and CDR2 is SVGAGI. Trimming cost V 6 bases and J 8 bases, with 10 bases left between them. The length of the CDR3 is 11 residues. DNA of the CDR3: TGTGCCAGCAGGCTGGCAGGAGGCTACACCTTC. It yields the protein CASRLAGGYTF.

In this sample, this clone turned up many times. The V gene is TRBV27, the J gene TRBJ1-2, with TRBD1 identical over 11 bases. CDR3 size: 13 residues. J gave up 6 bases and V 6 bases, and 3 bases lay outside the gene matches. Germline V CDR1 and CDR2: MNHEY, SMNVEV (reference sequence). The CDR3 region has the DNA TGTGCCAGCAGCCGGACAGGGGGCGATGGCTACACCTTC. It translates to CASSRTGGDGYTF.

This clone was counted between two and nine times. The chain employs TRBV4-3 and TRBJ2-7, with 11 bases fitting TRBD2. The V segment lost 0 bases and the J segment 5 bases; nucleotides outside the gene matches: 6. There are 16 residues in the CDR3. Germline CDR1 LGHNA, CDR2 YSLEER. The DNA of the CDR3 is TGCGCCAGCAGCCAAGATGTTAGCGGGAGGGCTGACGAGCAGTACTTC. Translation: CASSQDVSGRADEQYF.

This clone occurred a few times. J is TRBJ1-1 and V is TRBV7-2; the D gene is possibly TRBD1 (5 bases). The germline V gene encodes CDR1 SGHTA and CDR2 FQGNSA. This CDR3 comprises 16 residues. The ends were cut back, 0 bases at V and 7 bases at J, with 18 bases in the middle. CDR3 residues: CASSLAPPRRGSEAFF. CDR3 sequence (DNA): TGTGCCAGCAGCTTAGCCCCTCCTCGCCGGGGGAGTGAAGCTTTCTTT.

J is TRBJ1-1 and V is TRBV7-9; 7 bases are a match to TRBD1. Trimming cost V 6 bases and J 1 base; bases outside gene matches: 11. Per the germline V gene, CDR1 is SEHNR and CDR2 is FQNEAQ (reference sequence). The CDR3 runs to 16 residues. CDR3: CASSPGTEKGNTEAFF. The CDR3 nucleotides read TGTGCCAGCAGTCCCGGGACAGAGAAAGGGAACACTGAAGCTTTCTTT.

This clone has only one observation. The chain links TRBV19 to TRBJ2-5, with 15 bases fitting TRBD2. Trimming cost V 6 bases and J 2 bases; bases outside gene matches: 1. This CDR3 spans 15 amino acids. The germline gives CDR1 LNHDA, CDR2 SQIVND (reference sequence). CDR3 residues: CASRGLAGGQETQYF. The CDR3 bases are TGTGCCAGTAGGGGACTAGCGGGGGGTCAAGAGACCCAGTACTTC.

This clone has just a few counts. V is TRBV7-9 and J is TRBJ2-7; a possible D gene is TRBD2 (6 bases). CDR3 length equals 12 residues. Germline-derived CDR1 and CDR2 are SEHNR and FQNEAQ (reference sequence). Trimming removed 5 bases at V and 2 bases at J, with 7 bases between. CDR3 region: CASSRGAYEQYF. CDR3 nucleotides: TGTGCCAGCAGCCGCGGGGCCTACGAGCAGTACTTC.

The chain joins TRBV4-1 to TRBJ2-3; D unclear. The germline gives CDR1 MGHRA, CDR2 YSYEKL. V shed 1 base and J shed 6 bases, with 11 bases lying between them. The CDR3 contains 14 residues. The CDR3, as DNA: TGCGCCAGCAGCCAAGTACTCCCCAGGGATACGCAGTATTTT. Amino acids: CASSQVLPRDTQYF.

This clone showed up just a few times. This chain joins TRBV18 and TRBJ2-2; the match to TRBD1 covers 7 bases. The junction had 8 bases not matched to a gene; V was cut back by 2 bases and J by 8 bases. CDR1 and CDR2 (germline): KGHSH, LQKENI. CDR3 length equals 15 residues. CDR3 loop: CASSPSGQRTGELFF. In DNA form, the CDR3 reads TGTGCCAGCTCACCATCGGGACAGAGGACGGGGGAGCTGTTTTTT.

The chain links TRBV4-1 to TRBJ2-2, with TRBD2 matching 10 bases. The CDR3 length is 14 residues. The trim removed 6 bases at V and 7 bases at J, leaving 5 bases unmatched. CDR1 is MGHRA and CDR2 is YSYEKL in the germline V gene. CDR3 region: CASSSLAGDGELFF. The CDR3 nucleotides read TGCGCCAGCAGTTCCCTAGCGGGAGACGGGGAGCTGTTTTTT.

This clone has only one observation. This chain links TRBV19 with TRBJ1-3; D is unclear. Per germline, CDR1 LNHDA and CDR2 SQIVND (reference sequence). Trimming stripped 5 bases from V and 4 bases from J, with 15 bases between. The CDR3 length is 15 residues. CDR3 in DNA: TGTGCCAGTAGTTCTCCAGGTATTCCAGGAAACACCATATATTTT. Encoded protein: CASSSPGIPGNTIYF.

V is TRBV6-1 and J is TRBJ2-5; D is undetermined. There are 12 residues in the CDR3. V lost 6 bases and J 1 base, leaving 6 bases between the germline ends. Germline values: CDR1 MNHNS, CDR2 SASEGT. CDR3 loop: CASRASQETQYF. For the CDR3, the DNA is TGTGCCAGCAGGGCCAGCCAAGAGACCCAGTACTTC.

The rearrangement links TRBV4-1 to TRBJ1-4; perhaps TRBD1 as D (5 bases). The germline CDR1 and CDR2 sequences are MGHRA and YSYEKL. Deletions cut 1 base from V and 8 bases from J, with 14 bases between. The CDR3 loop spans 15 amino acids. Here the CDR3 DNA reads TGCGCCAGCAGCCAAGTCGATACAGGCGGAGAAAAACTGTTTTTT. Residues: CASSQVDTGGEKLFF.

The table lists this clone with a count of one. The chain links TRBV10-3 to TRBJ2-7; 7 nucleotides agree with TRBD2. In germline, CDR1 is ENHRY, CDR2 SYGVKD. The junction had 5 bases not matched to a gene; V was cut back by 3 bases and J by 0 bases. The CDR3 has 15 residues. CDR3: CAISDEGGPSYEQYF. The CDR3 DNA is TGTGCCATCAGTGACGAGGGAGGGCCCTCCTACGAGCAGTACTTC.

The chain is built from TRBV6-1 and TRBJ2-1; 12 bases align to TRBD2. V trimming: 2 bases; J trimming: 1 base; junction bases outside the gene matches: 3. The length of the CDR3 is 17 residues. Germline CDR1 and CDR2: MNHNS and SASEGT. The CDR3 region is CASSESGLAGSYNEQFF. CDR3 sequence (DNA): TGTGCCAGCAGTGAATCCGGACTAGCGGGATCCTACAATGAGCAGTTCTTC.

The chain recombines TRBV29-1 with TRBJ1-2, with D unresolved. Germline V CDR1 and CDR2: SQVTM, ANQGSEA. There are 11 residues in the CDR3. Trimming pared 5 bases from V and 4 bases from J, leaving 8 bases between. The CDR3 is CSVSNPYGYTF. The CDR3 nucleotides read TGCAGCGTTTCTAATCCCTATGGCTACACCTTC.

This sequence joins TRBV5-1 and TRBJ2-7; 7 bases are a match to TRBD1. Per the germline V gene, CDR1 is SGHRS and CDR2 is YFSETQ. J gave up 2 bases and V 6 bases, and 11 bases lay outside the gene matches. This CDR3 comprises 15 residues. The CDR3 loop reads CASTPWTGGTYEQYF. The CDR3 region has the DNA TGCGCCAGCACCCCCTGGACAGGTGGTACCTACGAGCAGTACTTC.

V usage is TRBV6-1 and J usage is TRBJ2-7; TRBD1 agrees at 8 bases. J gave up 3 bases and V 8 bases, and 12 bases lay outside the gene matches. The CDR3 runs 15 residues. The germline V gene encodes CDR1 MNHNS and CDR2 SASEGT. The CDR3 nucleotides read TGTGCCAGCCGTGCCGGGACAGGACTTTTCTACGAGCAGTACTTC. Its translation: CASRAGTGLFYEQYF.

The rearrangement joins TRBV7-2 to TRBJ1-4; D unclear. Germline V gives CDR1 SGHTA, CDR2 FQGNSA. Trimming pared 2 bases from V and 10 bases from J, leaving 11 bases between. This CDR3 has 13 amino acids. The CDR3 region is CASSLLDSGKLFF. The CDR3 DNA reads TGTGCCAGCAGCTTATTGGATTCGGGAAAACTGTTTTTT. The full variable domain, with the rest looked up from reference TRBV7-2 and TRBJ1-4, is GAGVSQSPSNKVTEKGKDVELRCDPISGHTALYWYRQSLGQGLEFLIYFQGNSAPDKSGLPSDRFSAERTGGSVSTLTIQRTQQEDSAVYLCASSLLDSGKLFFGSGTQLSVL.

The DNA of the CDR3 is TGTGCCAGCAGCCAGGGACTAGCGGGCGGAGATACGCAGTATTTT. Amino acids: CASSQGLAGGDTQYF. V and J are TRBV11-2 and TRBJ2-3; TRBD2 matches at 12 bases. Germline V gene lookup returns CDR1 SGHAT and CDR2 FQNNGV. The length of the CDR3 is 15 residues. Unmatched junction bases numbered 5, after V lost 5 bases and J lost 5 bases.

The V gene is TRBV15, the J gene TRBJ1-4; possible D gene TRBD1, 5 bases. Germline CDR1 LNHNV, CDR2 YYDKDF (reference sequence). V was cut by 1 base and J by 0 bases, with 6 bases left in between. This CDR3 is built from 15 residues. For the CDR3, the DNA is TGTGCCACCAGCAGAGCAGGGACAACTAATGAAAAACTGTTTTTT. Protein product: CATSRAGTTNEKLFF. Complete variable domain (other parts from reference TRBV15 and TRBJ1-4): DAMVIQNPRYQVTQFGKPVTLSCSQTLNHNVMYWYQQKSSQAPKLLFHYYDKDFNNEADTPDNFQSRRPNTSFCFLDIRSPGLGDTAMYLCATSRAGTTNEKLFFGSGTQLSVL.

V is TRBV19 and J is TRBJ1-4; weak D call: TRBD1 (6 bases). CDR1 is LNHDA and CDR2 is SQIVND in the germline V gene (reference sequence). CDR3 size: 15 residues. V lost 4 bases, J lost 8 bases, and 17 bases lay in between. Here the CDR3 reads CASSNFGGRIEKLFF. DNA of the CDR3: TGTGCCAGTAGTAATTTTGGGGGCAGGATAGAAAAACTGTTTTTT.

Regarding this clone: The same CDR3 arises from other DNA sequences in this sample as well. The chain carries TRBV5-1 and TRBJ2-1, with 11 bases matching TRBD2. Germline CDR1 is SGHRS and CDR2 is YFSETQ. The CDR3 consists of 14 residues. Unmatched junction bases numbered 0, after V lost 0 bases and J lost 7 bases. CDR3 DNA: TGCGCCAGCAGCTTGGGACTAGCGGGAAATGAGCAGTTCTTC. This encodes CASSLGLAGNEQFF.